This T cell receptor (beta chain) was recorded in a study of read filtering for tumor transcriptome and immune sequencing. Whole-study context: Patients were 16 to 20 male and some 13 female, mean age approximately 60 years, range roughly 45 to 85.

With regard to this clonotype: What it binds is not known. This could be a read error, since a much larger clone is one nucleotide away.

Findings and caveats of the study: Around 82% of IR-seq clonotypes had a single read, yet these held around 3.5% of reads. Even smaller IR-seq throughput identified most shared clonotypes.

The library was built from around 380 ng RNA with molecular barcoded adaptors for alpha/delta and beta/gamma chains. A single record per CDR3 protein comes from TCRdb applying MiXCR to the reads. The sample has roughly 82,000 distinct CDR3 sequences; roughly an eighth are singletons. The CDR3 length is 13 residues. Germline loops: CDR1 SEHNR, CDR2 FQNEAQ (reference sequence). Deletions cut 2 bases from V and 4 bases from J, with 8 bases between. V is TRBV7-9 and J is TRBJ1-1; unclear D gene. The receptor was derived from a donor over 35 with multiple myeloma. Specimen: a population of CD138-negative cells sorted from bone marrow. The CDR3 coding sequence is TGTGCCAGCAGCTTAAGCAACAGCACTGAAGCTTTCTTT. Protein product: CASSLSNSTEAFF.